Sequencing of this T cell receptor beta chain was carried out in a study of T cells after yellow fever vaccination. Overall study: The fractions with low cell numbers were processed using SMART-Seq v4 Ultra Low Input. Overall study findings and caveats: The booster saw the reappearance of most primary-vaccination clones (approximately 97% CD4, around 90% CD8). A limited proportion of clonotypes was detected within both the CD4 and CD8 compartments.

From germline, CDR1 is SGHRS and CDR2 YFSETQ. Trimming cost V 4 bases and J 1 base; bases outside gene matches: 6. This CDR3 contains 16 residues. To note about this clonotype: Its matching antigen is unknown.

UMIs were added to TCR cDNA along with a universal primer site when it was made by 5'RACE template switching. TCRdb called the 5' RACE reads again in MiXCR, with one record for every CDR3 protein. The sample records hundreds of thousands of distinct CDR3 sequences, about 13% being singletons. The rearrangement uses TRBV5-1 and TRBJ2-2, with TRBD2 matching 8 bases. The TCR sequence derives from a man aged 25-45 years who received the YFV17D yellow fever vaccine. The sample in question was PBMCs, obtained on the day of the yellow fever booster vaccination. The CDR3 DNA sequence: TGCGCCAGCAGCGGAACACTAGCGGTGAACACCGGGGAGCTGTTTTTT. It encodes CASSGTLAVNTGELFF.